Here is one T cell receptor (beta chain) with its context. Only in-frame clones appear in the TCRdb table, and some are missing; sequencing was by immunoSEQ multiplex PCR. Of 150,000 to 200,000 clones in the sample, roughly 83% are singletons; the top ten hold roughly 1.5%. This entry belongs to a study of cytomegalovirus exposure and HLA in healthy donors. This clonotype originated in a woman between 18 and 29 years old in good health and CMV-seronegative. The sample was PBMCs.

The CDR3 DNA reads TGCAGCGTTGAAGACCCCCGACTAGGCGGGGAGACCCAGTACTTC. It encodes CSVEDPRLGGETQYF. V is TRBV29-1 and J is TRBJ2-5; the D gene is possibly TRBD2 (6 bases). The CDR3 sequence is 15 residues long. Germline V lookup: CDR1 SQVTM, CDR2 ANQGSEA. V dropped 0 bases and J dropped 5 bases, with 16 bases sitting between them.